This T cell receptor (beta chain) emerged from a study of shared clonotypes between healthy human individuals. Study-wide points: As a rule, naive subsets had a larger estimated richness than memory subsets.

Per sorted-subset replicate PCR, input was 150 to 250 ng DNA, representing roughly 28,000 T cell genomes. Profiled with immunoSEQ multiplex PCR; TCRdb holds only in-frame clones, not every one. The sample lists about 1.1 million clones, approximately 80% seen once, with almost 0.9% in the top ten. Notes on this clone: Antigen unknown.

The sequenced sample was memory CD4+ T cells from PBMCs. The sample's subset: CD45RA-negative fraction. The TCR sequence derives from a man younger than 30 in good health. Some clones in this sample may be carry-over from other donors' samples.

CDR3 nucleotides: TGTGCCAGCAGCTACCCGGGACAGGCGAACTACGAGCAGTACTTC. Amino acids: CASSYPGQANYEQYF. The V call is TRBV7-9, the J call TRBJ2-7, with 8 bases fitting TRBD1. Looked up from germline, CDR1 is SEHNR and CDR2 is FQNEAQ (reference sequence). The junction had 8 bases not matched to a gene; V was cut back by 4 bases and J by 3 bases. The CDR3 consists of 15 residues.